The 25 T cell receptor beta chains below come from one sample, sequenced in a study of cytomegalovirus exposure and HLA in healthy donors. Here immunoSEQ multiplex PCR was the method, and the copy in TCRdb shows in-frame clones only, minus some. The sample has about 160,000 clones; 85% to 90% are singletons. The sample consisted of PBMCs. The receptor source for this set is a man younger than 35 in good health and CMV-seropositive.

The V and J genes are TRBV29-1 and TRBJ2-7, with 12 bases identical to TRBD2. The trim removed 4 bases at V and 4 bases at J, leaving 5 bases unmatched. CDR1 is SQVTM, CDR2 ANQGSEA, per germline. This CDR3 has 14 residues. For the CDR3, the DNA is TGCAGCGTTGGGCCTAGCGGGAGGGGATACGAGCAGTACTTC. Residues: CSVGPSGRGYEQYF.

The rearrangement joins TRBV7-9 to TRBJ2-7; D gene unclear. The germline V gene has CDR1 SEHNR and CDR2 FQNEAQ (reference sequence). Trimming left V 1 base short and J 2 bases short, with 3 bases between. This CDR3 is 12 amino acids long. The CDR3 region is CASSLGTYEQYF. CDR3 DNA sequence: TGTGCCAGCAGCTTAGGTACCTACGAGCAGTACTTC.

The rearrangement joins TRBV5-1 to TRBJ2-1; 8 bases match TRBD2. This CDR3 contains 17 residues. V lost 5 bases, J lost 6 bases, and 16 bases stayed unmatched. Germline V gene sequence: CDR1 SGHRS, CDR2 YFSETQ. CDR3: CASRTSAYLLGGNEQFF. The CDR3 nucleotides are TGCGCCAGCAGGACTAGCGCTTACCTCCTTGGGGGCAATGAGCAGTTCTTC.

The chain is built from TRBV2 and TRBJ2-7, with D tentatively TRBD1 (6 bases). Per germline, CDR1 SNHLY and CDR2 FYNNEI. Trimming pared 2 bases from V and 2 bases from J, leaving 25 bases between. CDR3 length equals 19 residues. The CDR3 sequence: CASSESIRKPRGRAYEQYF. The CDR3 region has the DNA TGTGCCAGCAGTGAAAGCATCCGCAAGCCCAGGGGTAGGGCCTACGAGCAGTACTTC.

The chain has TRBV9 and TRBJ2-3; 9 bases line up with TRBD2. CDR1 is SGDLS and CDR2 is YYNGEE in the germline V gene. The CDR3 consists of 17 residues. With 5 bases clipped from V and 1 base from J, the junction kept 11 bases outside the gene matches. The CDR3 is CASSFGLAKGGTDTQYF. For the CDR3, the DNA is TGTGCCAGCAGTTTTGGACTAGCGAAAGGGGGCACAGATACGCAGTATTTT.

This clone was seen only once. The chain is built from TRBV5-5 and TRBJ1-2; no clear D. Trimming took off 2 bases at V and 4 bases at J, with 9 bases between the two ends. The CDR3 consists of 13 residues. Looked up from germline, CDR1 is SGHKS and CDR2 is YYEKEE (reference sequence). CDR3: CASSLVEGYGYTF. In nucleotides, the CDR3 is TGTGCCAGCAGCTTAGTAGAGGGCTATGGCTACACCTTC.

The CDR3 DNA is TGTGCCAGCAGCTTACGAGGGGAGGACACTGAAGCTTTCTTT. Translated, it gives CASSLRGEDTEAFF. V gene TRBV11-1 combines with J gene TRBJ1-1; maybe TRBD1 (5 bases). Germline V lookup: CDR1 SGHAT, CDR2 FQDESV (reference sequence). V lost 2 bases to trimming and J lost 3 bases, with 10 bases between them. The CDR3 extends over 14 amino acids.

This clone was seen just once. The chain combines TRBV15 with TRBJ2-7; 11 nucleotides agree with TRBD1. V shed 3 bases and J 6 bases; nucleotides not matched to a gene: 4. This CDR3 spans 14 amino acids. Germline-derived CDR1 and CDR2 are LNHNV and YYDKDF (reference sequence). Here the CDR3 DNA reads TGTGCCACCAGCAGGAAGGGGACAGGGGGCGAGCAGTACTTC. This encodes CATSRKGTGGEQYF.

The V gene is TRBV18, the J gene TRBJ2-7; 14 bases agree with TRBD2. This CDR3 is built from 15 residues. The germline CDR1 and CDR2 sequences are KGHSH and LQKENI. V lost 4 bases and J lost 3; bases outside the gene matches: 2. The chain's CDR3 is CASSLGLAGDYEQYF. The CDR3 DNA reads TGTGCCAGCTCACTGGGACTAGCGGGAGACTACGAGCAGTACTTC.

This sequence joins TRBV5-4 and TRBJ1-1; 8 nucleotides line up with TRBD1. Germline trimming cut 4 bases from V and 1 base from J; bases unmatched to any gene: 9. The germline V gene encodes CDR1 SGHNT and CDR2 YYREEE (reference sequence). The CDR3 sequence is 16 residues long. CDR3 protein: CASSIGQGGRNTEAFF. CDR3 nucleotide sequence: TGTGCCAGCAGCATCGGACAGGGAGGGAGGAACACTGAAGCTTTCTTT.

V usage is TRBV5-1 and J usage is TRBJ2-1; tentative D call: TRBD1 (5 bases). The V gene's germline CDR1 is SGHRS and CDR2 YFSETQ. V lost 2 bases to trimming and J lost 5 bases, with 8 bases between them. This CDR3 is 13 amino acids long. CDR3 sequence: CASSFRENNEQFF. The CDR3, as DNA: TGCGCCAGCAGCTTCAGGGAAAACAATGAGCAGTTCTTC.

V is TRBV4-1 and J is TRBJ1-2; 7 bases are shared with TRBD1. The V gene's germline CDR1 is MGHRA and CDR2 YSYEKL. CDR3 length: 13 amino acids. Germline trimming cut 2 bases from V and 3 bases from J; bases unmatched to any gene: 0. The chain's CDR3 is CASSQQGDYGYTF. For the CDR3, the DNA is TGCGCCAGCAGCCAACAGGGGGACTATGGCTACACCTTC.

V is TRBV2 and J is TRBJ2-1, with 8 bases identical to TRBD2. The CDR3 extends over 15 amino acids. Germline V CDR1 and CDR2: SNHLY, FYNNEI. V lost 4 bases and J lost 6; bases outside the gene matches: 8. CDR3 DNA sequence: TGTGCCAGCAGTGCGACTAGCGCGCGGTCCAATGAGCAGTTCTTC. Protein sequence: CASSATSARSNEQFF. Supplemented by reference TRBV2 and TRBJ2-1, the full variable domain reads EPEVTQTPSHQVTQMGQEVILRCVPISNHLYFYWYRQILGQKVEFLVSFYNNEISEKSEIFDDQFSVERPDGSNFTLKIRSTKLEDSAMYFCASSATSARSNEQFFGPGTRLTVL.

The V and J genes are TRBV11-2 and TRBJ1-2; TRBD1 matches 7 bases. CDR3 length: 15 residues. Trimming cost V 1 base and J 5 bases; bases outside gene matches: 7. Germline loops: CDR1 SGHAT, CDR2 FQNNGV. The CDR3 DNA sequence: TGTGCCAGCAGCTTAGGACAGGGATATGGTTATGGCTACACCTTC. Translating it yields CASSLGQGYGYGYTF.

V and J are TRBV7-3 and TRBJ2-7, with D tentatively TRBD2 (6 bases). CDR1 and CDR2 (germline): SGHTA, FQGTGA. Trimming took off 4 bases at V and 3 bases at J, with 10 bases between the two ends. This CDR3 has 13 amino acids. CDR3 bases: TGTGCCAGCAGCTCTGGTAGCGGCTACGAGCAGTACTTC. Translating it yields CASSSGSGYEQYF.

Here the CDR3 reads CASSLKGTGNTDTQYF. In DNA form, the CDR3 reads TGTGCCAGCAGCTTAAAAGGGACAGGGAACACAGATACGCAGTATTTT. V usage is TRBV7-3 and J usage is TRBJ2-3, with 9 bases aligning to TRBD1. This CDR3 has 16 residues. CDR1 and CDR2 from the germline V gene are SGHTA and FQGTGA. After removal of 1 base from V and 2 bases from J, the junction contained 4 bases not matched to a gene.

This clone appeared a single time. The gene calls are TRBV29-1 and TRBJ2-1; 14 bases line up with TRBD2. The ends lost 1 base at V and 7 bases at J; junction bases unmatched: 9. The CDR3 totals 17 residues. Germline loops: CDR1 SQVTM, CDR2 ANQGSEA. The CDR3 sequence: CSVEGPSGLAGVNEQFF. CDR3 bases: TGCAGCGTTGAAGGCCCATCGGGACTAGCGGGAGTGAATGAGCAGTTCTTC.

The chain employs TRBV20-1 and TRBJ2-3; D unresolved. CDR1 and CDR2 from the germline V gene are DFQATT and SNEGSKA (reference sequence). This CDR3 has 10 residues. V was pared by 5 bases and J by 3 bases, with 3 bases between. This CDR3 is CSAHTDTQYF. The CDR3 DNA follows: TGCAGTGCTCATACAGATACGCAGTATTTT.

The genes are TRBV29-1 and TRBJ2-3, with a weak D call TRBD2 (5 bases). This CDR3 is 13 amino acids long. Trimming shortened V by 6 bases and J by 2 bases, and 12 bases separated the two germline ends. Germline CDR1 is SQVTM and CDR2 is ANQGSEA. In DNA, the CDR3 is TGCAGCGTGGAGGTAGCGAACACAGATACGCAGTATTTT. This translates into CSVEVANTDTQYF.

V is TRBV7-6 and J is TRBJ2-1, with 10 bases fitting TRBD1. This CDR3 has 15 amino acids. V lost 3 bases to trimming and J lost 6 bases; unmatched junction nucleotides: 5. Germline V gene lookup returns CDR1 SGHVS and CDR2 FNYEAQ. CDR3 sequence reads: CASSFDRGLGNEQFF. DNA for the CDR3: TGTGCCAGCAGCTTCGACAGGGGGCTCGGCAATGAGCAGTTCTTC.

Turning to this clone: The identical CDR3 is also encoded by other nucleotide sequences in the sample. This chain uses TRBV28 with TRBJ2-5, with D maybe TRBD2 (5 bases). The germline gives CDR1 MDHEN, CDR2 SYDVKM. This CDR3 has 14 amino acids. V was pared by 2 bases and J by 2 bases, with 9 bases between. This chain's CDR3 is CASSLRGLQETQYF. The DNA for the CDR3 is TGTGCCAGCAGTTTAAGAGGGTTACAAGAGACCCAGTACTTC.

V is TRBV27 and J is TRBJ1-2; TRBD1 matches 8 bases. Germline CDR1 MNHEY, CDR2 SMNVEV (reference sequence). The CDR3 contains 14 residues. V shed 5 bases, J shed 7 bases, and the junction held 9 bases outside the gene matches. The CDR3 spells CASSLAGDRGGYTF. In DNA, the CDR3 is TGTGCCAGCAGTCTGGCTGGCGACAGGGGTGGCTACACCTTC.

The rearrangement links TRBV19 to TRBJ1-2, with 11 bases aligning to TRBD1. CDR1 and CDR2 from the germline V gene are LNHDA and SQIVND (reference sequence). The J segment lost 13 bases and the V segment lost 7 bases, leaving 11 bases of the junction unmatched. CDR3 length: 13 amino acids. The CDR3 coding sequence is TGTGCCAGTAAGGGAACCGGGACAGGGGGTTCCACCTTC. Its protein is CASKGTGTGGSTF. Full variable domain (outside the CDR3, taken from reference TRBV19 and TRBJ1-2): DGGITQSPKYLFRKEGQNVTLSCEQNLNHDAMYWYRQDPGQGLRLIYYSQIVNDFQKGDIAEGYSVSREKKESFPLTVTSAQKNPTAFYLCASKGTGTGGSTFGSGTRLTVV.

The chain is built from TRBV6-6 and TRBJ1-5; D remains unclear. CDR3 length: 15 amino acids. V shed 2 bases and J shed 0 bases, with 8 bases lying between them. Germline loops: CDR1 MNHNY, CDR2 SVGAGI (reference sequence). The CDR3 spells CASSYNTNSNQPQHF. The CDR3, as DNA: TGTGCCAGCAGTTACAACACGAATAGCAATCAGCCCCAGCATTTT.

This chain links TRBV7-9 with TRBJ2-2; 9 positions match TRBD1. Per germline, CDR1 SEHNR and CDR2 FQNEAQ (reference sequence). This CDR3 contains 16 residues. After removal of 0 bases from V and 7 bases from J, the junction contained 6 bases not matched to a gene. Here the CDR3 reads CASSLASGQGDGELFF. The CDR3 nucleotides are TGTGCCAGCAGCTTAGCCTCGGGACAGGGTGACGGGGAGCTGTTTTTT.